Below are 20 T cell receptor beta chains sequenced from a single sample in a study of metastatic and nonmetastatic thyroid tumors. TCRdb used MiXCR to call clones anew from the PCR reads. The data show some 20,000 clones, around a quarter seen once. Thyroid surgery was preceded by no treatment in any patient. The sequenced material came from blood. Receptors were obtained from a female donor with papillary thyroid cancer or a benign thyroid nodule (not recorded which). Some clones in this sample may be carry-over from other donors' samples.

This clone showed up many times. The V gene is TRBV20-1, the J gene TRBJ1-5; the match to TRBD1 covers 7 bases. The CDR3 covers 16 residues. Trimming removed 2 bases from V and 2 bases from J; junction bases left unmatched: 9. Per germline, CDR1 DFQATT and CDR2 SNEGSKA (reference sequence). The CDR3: CSARKGQLVRNQPQHF. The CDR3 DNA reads TGCAGTGCTAGAAAGGGACAGTTAGTTCGCAATCAGCCCCAGCATTTT.

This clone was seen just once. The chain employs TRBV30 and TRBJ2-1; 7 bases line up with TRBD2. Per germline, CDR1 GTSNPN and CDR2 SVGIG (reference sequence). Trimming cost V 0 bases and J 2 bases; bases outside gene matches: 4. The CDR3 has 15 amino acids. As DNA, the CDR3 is TGTGCCTGGAGTGTCGGGGAGGGACCCTACAATGAGCAGTTCTTC. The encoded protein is CAWSVGEGPYNEQFF.

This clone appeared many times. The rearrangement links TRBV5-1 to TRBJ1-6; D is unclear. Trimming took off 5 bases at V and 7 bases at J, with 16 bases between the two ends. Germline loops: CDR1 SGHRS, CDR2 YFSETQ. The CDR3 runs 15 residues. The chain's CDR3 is CASRPLGRQNSPLHF. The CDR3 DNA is TGCGCCAGCAGACCCCTAGGTCGGCAGAATTCACCCCTCCACTTT.

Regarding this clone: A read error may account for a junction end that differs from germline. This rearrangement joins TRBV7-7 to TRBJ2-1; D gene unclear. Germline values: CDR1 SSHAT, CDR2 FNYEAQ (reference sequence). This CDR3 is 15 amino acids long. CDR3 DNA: TGTGCTAGCAGCTTGAGGCGTGATGCCTACAATGAGCAGTTCTTC. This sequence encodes CASSLRRDAYNEQFF. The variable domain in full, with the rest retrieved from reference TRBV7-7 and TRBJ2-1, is GAGVSQSPRYKVTKRGQDVTLRCDPISSHATLYWYQQALGQGPEFLTYFNYEAQPDKSGLPSDRFSAERPEGSISTLTIQRTEQRDSAMYRCASSLRRDAYNEQFFGPGTRLTVL.

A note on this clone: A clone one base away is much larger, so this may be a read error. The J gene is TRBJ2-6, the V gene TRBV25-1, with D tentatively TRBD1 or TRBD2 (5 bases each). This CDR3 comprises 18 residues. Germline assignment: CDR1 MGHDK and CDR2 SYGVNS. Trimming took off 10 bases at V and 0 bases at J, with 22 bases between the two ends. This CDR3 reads CAILGEKTADSGANVLTF. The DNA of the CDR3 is TGTGCCATCCTGGGGGAAAAGACAGCGGACTCTGGGGCCAACGTCCTGACTTTC.

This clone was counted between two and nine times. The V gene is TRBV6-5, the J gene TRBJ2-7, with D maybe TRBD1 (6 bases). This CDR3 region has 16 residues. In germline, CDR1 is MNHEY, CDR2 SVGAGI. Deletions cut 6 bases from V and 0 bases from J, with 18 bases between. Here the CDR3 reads CASSLLGGPTSYEQYF. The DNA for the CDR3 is TGTGCCAGCAGCTTATTAGGGGGACCAACCTCCTACGAGCAGTACTTC.

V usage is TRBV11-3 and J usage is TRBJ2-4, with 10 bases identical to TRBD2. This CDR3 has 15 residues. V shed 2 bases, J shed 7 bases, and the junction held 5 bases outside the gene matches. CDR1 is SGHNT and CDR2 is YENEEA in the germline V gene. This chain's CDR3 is CASSLSISGRNIQYF. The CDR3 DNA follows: TGTGCCAGCAGCTTATCCATTAGCGGGAGGAACATTCAGTACTTC.

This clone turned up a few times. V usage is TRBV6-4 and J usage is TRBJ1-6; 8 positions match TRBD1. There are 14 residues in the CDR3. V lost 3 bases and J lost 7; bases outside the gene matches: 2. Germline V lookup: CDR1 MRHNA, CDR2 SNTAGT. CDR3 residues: CASSEGTGNSPLHF. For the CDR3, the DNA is TGTGCCAGCAGTGAAGGGACAGGCAATTCACCCCTCCACTTT.

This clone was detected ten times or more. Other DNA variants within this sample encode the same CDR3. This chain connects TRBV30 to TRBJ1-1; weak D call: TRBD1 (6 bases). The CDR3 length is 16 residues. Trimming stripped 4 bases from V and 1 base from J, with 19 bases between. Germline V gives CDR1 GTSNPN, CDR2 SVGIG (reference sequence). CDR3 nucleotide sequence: TGTGCCTGGAACCCCCCCGGGACACGGAAGAACACTGAAGCTTTCTTT. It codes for CAWNPPGTRKNTEAFF.

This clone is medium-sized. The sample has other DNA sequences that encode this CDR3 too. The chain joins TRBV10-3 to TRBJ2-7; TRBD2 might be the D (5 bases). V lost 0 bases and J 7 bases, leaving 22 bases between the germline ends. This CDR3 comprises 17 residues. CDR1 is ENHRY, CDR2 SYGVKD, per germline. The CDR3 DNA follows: TGTGCCATCAGTGAGTCCCCCAGGCGGGCCCCCAGGTTGGAGCAGTACTTC. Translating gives CAISESPRRAPRLEQYF.

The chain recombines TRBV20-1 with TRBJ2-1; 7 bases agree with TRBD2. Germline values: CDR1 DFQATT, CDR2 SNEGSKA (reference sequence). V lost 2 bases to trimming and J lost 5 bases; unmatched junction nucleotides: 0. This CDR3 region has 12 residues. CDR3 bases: TGCAGTGCTAGACTAGCGGACAATGAGCAGTTCTTC. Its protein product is CSARLADNEQFF.

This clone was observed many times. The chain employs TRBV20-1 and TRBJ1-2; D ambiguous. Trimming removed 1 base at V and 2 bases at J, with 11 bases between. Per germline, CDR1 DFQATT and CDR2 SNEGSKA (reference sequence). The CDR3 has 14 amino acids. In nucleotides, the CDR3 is TGCAGTGCTAGAGTTAATCGGGGAAACTATGGCTACACCTTC. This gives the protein CSARVNRGNYGYTF.

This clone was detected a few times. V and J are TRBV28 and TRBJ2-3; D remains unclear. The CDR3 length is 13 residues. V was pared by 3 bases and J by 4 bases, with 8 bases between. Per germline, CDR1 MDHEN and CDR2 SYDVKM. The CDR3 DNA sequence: TGTGCCAGCAGTTTGCGCGGCCCAGATACGCAGTATTTT. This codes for CASSLRGPDTQYF. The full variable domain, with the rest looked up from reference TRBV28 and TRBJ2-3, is DVKVTQSSRYLVKRTGEKVFLECVQDMDHENMFWYRQDPGLGLRLIYFSYDVKMKEKGDIPEGYSVSREKKERFSLILESASTNQTSMYLCASSLRGPDTQYFGPGTRLTVL.

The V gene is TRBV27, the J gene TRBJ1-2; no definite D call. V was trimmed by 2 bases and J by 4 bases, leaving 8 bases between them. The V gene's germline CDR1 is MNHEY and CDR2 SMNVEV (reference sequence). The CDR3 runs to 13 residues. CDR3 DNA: TGTGCCAGCAGTTTAGCAGGAAGCTATGGCTACACCTTC. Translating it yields CASSLAGSYGYTF.

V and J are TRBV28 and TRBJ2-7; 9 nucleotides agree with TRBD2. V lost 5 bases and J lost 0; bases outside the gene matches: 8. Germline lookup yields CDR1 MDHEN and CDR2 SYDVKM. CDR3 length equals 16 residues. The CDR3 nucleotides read TGTGCCAGCAGTCCTCGACTAGCGGAGCCCTCCTACGAGCAGTACTTC. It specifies CASSPRLAEPSYEQYF.

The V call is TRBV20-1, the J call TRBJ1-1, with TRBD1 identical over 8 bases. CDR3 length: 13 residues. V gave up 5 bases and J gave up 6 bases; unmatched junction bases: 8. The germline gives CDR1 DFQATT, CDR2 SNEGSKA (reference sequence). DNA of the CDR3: TGCAGTGCTTGGACAGGGTTATCTCCTGAAGCTTTCTTT. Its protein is CSAWTGLSPEAFF.

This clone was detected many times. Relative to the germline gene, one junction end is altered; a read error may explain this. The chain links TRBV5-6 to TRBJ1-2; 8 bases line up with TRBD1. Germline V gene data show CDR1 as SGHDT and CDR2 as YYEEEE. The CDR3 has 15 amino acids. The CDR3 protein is CASTLRPGGLYGYTF. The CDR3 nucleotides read TGTGCCAGCACCTTGCGGCCAGGGGGCCTCTATGGCTACACCTTC.

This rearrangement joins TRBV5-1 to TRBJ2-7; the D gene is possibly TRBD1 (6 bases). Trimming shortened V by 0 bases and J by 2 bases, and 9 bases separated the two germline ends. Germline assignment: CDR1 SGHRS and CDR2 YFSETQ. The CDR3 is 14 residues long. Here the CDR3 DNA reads TGCGCCAGCAGCTTGGGGACAGCTACCTACGAGCAGTACTTC. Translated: CASSLGTATYEQYF.

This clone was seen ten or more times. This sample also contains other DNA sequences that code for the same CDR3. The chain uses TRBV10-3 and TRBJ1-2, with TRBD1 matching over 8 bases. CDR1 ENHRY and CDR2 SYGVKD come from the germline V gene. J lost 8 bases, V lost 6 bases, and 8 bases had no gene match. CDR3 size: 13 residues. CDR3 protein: CAIRETGAGGYTF. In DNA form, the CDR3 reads TGTGCCATCAGAGAGACAGGGGCTGGGGGCTACACCTTC.

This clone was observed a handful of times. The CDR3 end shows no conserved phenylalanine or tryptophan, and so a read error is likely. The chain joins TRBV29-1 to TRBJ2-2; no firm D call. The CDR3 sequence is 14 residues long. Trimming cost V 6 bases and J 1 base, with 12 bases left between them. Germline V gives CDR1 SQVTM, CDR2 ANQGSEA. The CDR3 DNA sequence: TGCAGCGTCTCAGGTGTGGGGAACACCGGGGAGCTGTTTTCT. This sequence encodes CSVSGVGNTGELFS.